One and the same sample provided the 3 T cell receptor beta chains below, sequenced in a study of CD8 T cells in Susac syndrome. Random hexamers were used to reverse transcribe an amount of about 0.45 to 1 ug RNA. TCRdb processed the immunoSEQ multiplex PCR reads anew with MiXCR; each CDR3 protein has one entry. The sample contains about 250,000 distinct CDR3 sequences, around 93% of which appear only once. The sample taken for sequencing was CD4+ T cells from PBMCs. The origin of the receptors is a human donor with multiple sclerosis.

The chain uses TRBV9 and TRBJ2-1, with TRBD2 matching 10 bases. V gave up 2 bases and J gave up 3 bases; unmatched junction bases: 2. Germline-derived CDR1 and CDR2 are SGDLS and YYNGEE. The CDR3 sequence is 15 residues long. The DNA for the CDR3 is TGTGCCAGCAGCGTCGGGACTAGCGACTACAATGAGCAGTTCTTC. This encodes CASSVGTSDYNEQFF. Filled out from reference TRBV9 and TRBJ2-1, the complete variable domain reads DSGVTQTPKHLITATGQRVTLRCSPRSGDLSVYWYQQSLDQGLQFLIQYYNGEERAKGNILERFSAQQFPDLHSELNLSSLELGDSALYFCASSVGTSDYNEQFFGPGTRLTVL.

This chain uses TRBV7-9 with TRBJ2-1; 11 nucleotides match TRBD2. V shed 6 bases and J 8 bases; nucleotides not matched to a gene: 6. Germline CDR1 and CDR2: SEHNR and FQNEAQ (reference sequence). The CDR3 totals 14 residues. Here the CDR3 reads CASRYSGGADEQFF. CDR3 nucleotide sequence: TGTGCCAGCAGATATAGCGGGGGGGCCGATGAGCAGTTCTTC.

The CDR3: CASIETGVNTEAFF. CDR3 DNA: TGTGCCAGCATCGAGACAGGCGTGAACACTGAAGCTTTCTTT. The chain joins TRBV2 to TRBJ1-1, with D possibly being TRBD1 (6 bases). The V gene's germline CDR1 is SNHLY and CDR2 FYNNEI. This CDR3 region has 14 residues. V lost 7 bases and J lost 0, with 12 bases in between.